Presented here are 11 T cell receptor beta chains from one specimen sequenced in a study of blood T cell repertoires in COVID-19. Sequencing used immunoSEQ multiplex PCR; TCRdb keeps in-frame clones, though not all of them. In the table there are around 68,000 clones, 75% to 90% of which are singletons. Sequenced: peripheral blood. The receptors here all came from a human donor in a cohort sampled during active COVID-19.

This clone was seen just once. The J gene is TRBJ2-3, the V gene TRBV28, with 11 bases lining up with TRBD1. Germline CDR1 and CDR2: MDHEN and SYDVKM. This CDR3 comprises 14 residues. The V segment lost 7 bases and the J segment 6 bases; nucleotides outside the gene matches: 6. The CDR3 loop reads CASKRTGGGDTQYF. DNA for the CDR3: TGTGCCAGCAAAAGGACAGGGGGCGGCGATACGCAGTATTTT.

J is TRBJ2-5 and V is TRBV7-9; D ambiguous. Germline CDR1 is SEHNR and CDR2 is FQNEAQ (reference sequence). The CDR3 runs to 13 residues. V gave up 6 bases and J gave up 5 bases, with 13 bases separating them. The CDR3: CASSWQISETQYF. The CDR3 DNA is TGTGCCAGCAGTTGGCAGATATCGGAGACCCAGTACTTC.

V is TRBV6-2 or TRBV6-3 and J is TRBJ2-7, with D perhaps matching TRBD2 (6 bases). This CDR3 region has 14 residues. Trimming stripped 6 bases from V and 5 bases from J, with 17 bases between. Germline V lookup: CDR1 MNHEY, CDR2 SVGEGT. The CDR3 bases are TGTGCCAGCAGCTTCGGAGGGCCGGTCAACGAGCAGTACTTC. Translating gives CASSFGGPVNEQYF.

The chain couples TRBV4-1 to TRBJ2-1; 11 positions agree with TRBD1. Germline loops: CDR1 MGHRA, CDR2 YSYEKL. After removal of 0 bases from V and 10 bases from J, the junction contained 5 bases not matched to a gene. This CDR3 contains 15 residues. CDR3 in amino acids: CASSQEGTGGNEQFF. The CDR3 region has the DNA TGCGCCAGCAGCCAAGAGGGGACAGGGGGTAACGAGCAGTTCTTC.

The V and J genes are TRBV3-1 (or the pseudogene TRBV3-2) and TRBJ2-3, with 8 nucleotides matching TRBD1. The CDR3 extends over 17 amino acids. Losses at the gene ends were 3 bases for V and 0 bases for J; bases not matched to a gene: 8. Germline V gene sequence: CDR1 LGHDT, CDR2 YNNKEL (reference sequence). The CDR3 DNA follows: TGTGCCAGCAGCCACAGGGGGCGGTGGGGTAGCACAGATACGCAGTATTTT. Its translation is CASSHRGRWGSTDTQYF.

The chain is built from TRBV11-3 and TRBJ2-1; possibly TRBD2 for D (6 bases). The CDR3 loop spans 16 amino acids. CDR1 and CDR2 from the germline V gene are SGHNT and YENEEA. Trimming stripped 5 bases from V and 5 bases from J, with 19 bases between. In nucleotides, the CDR3 is TGTGCCAGCAGCCTCCTCATCGGAGGGATCAACAATGAGCAGTTCTTC. Protein: CASSLLIGGINNEQFF.

The chain joins TRBV11-2 to TRBJ2-7; no clear D gene. This CDR3 has 12 residues. Germline V gene sequence: CDR1 SGHAT, CDR2 FQNNGV. The V end lost 2 bases, the J end lost 4 bases, and 6 bases lay between the germline ends. CDR3 in DNA: TGTGCCAGCAGCTTATCCAGGTACGAGCAGTACTTC. This translates into CASSLSRYEQYF.

The J gene is TRBJ2-3, the V gene TRBV12-1; TRBD2, the D gene given by the table, was not confirmed from the DNA. TRBV12-1 corresponds to a pseudogene. CDR3 length equals 14 residues. The CDR3 sequence: CASSFGTSTDTQYF. The CDR3 DNA follows: TGTGCCAGCAGCTTCGGGACTAGCACAGATACGCAGTATTTT.

The chain has TRBV5-5 and TRBJ1-5, with unresolved D. The germline CDR1 and CDR2 sequences are SGHKS and YYEKEE (reference sequence). Trimming shortened V by 4 bases and J by 7 bases, and 15 bases separated the two germline ends. The CDR3 is 14 residues long. The CDR3 protein is CASSTDLGGQPQHF. CDR3 sequence (DNA): TGTGCCAGCAGCACGGATTTAGGAGGGCAGCCCCAGCATTTT.

This chain joins TRBV19 and TRBJ1-4; possible D gene TRBD1, 5 bases. The CDR3 spans 15 residues. V lost 6 bases to trimming and J lost 3 bases, with 14 bases between them. The germline V gene encodes CDR1 LNHDA and CDR2 SQIVND (reference sequence). CDR3 region: CASRSQQGANEKLFF. In DNA, the CDR3 is TGTGCCAGTAGGTCCCAGCAGGGCGCTAATGAAAAACTGTTTTTT.

The J gene is TRBJ1-1, the V gene TRBV29-1; no reliable D call. CDR3 length equals 11 residues. Trimming removed 6 bases at V and 2 bases at J, with 7 bases between. The germline gives CDR1 SQVTM, CDR2 ANQGSEA. As DNA, the CDR3 is TGCAGCGTCGGGGTAAACACTGAAGCTTTCTTT. Protein product: CSVGVNTEAFF.